A single sample is the source of the 11 T cell receptor beta chains below, sequenced in a study of a mutant IDH1 vaccine in newly diagnosed glioma. TCRdb keeps only in-frame clones here, not all; method: immunoSEQ multiplex PCR. In the table there are fewer than 90,000 clones, roughly 83% of which are singletons. No antigen is known for these receptors. Time point noted: week 35, safety follow-up. Every vaccine dose comprised 300 ug of mutant IDH1 20-mer peptide plus topical imiquimod. The material was PBMCs, obtained from a glioma patient whose treatment included an IDH1 peptide vaccine. These receptors were obtained from a man between 18 and 35 years old with glioma.

This CDR3 is CASSFEGDYGYTF. CDR3 in DNA: TGCGCCAGCAGCTTTGAGGGGGACTATGGCTACACCTTC. The chain links TRBV5-1 to TRBJ1-2, with D tentatively TRBD1 (6 bases). Deletions cut 2 bases from V and 3 bases from J, with 8 bases between. CDR3 length equals 13 residues. Looked up from germline, CDR1 is SGHRS and CDR2 is YFSETQ.

To note about this clone: This same CDR3 is encoded by further DNA sequences in the sample. The chain links TRBV6-5 to TRBJ2-7; 8 nucleotides match TRBD1. The germline gives CDR1 MNHEY, CDR2 SVGAGI. The V segment lost 6 bases and the J segment 0 bases; nucleotides outside the gene matches: 4. The CDR3 has 14 amino acids. DNA for the CDR3: TGTGCCAGCAGCCGGGACAGGAGCTCCTACGAGCAGTACTTC. Protein: CASSRDRSSYEQYF.

This chain connects TRBV5-5 to TRBJ2-2; D is undetermined. Trimming removed 7 bases from V and 4 bases from J, with 11 bases in between. Germline lookup yields CDR1 SGHKS and CDR2 YYEKEE (reference sequence). CDR3 size: 13 residues. CDR3 residues: CASAIRPTGELFF. The CDR3 DNA reads as TGTGCCAGCGCCATACGCCCCACCGGGGAGCTGTTTTTT.

CDR3 coding DNA: TGTGCCAGCAGCCAACTTACCCCTTTATCCACCGGGGAGCTGTTTTTT. It yields the protein CASSQLTPLSTGELFF. This sequence joins TRBV7-2 and TRBJ2-2; D is uncertain. CDR1 is SGHTA and CDR2 is FQGNSA in the germline V gene. Trimming pared 5 bases from V and 4 bases from J, leaving 17 bases between. The CDR3 has 16 residues.

V usage is TRBV18 and J usage is TRBJ2-1, with TRBD2 matching 9 bases. Germline trimming cut 5 bases from V and 7 bases from J; bases unmatched to any gene: 6. CDR1 is KGHSH, CDR2 LQKENI, per germline. CDR3 length equals 14 residues. CDR3 in DNA: TGTGCCAGCTCAACTGCTAGCGGGATGAATGAGCAGTTCTTC. This translates into CASSTASGMNEQFF.

The gene calls are TRBV27 and TRBJ2-7; 10 bases agree with TRBD2. Germline CDR1 is MNHEY and CDR2 is SMNVEV (reference sequence). Germline trimming cut 3 bases from V and 6 bases from J; bases unmatched to any gene: 8. This CDR3 comprises 15 residues. The CDR3, as DNA: TGTGCCAGCAGTTTGAGGCTAGCGGGAGAAAGCGAGCAGTACTTC. Its protein product is CASSLRLAGESEQYF.

The chain couples TRBV28 to TRBJ1-3; D gene uncertain. Germline lookup yields CDR1 MDHEN and CDR2 SYDVKM. The CDR3 is 13 residues long. The V gene lost 2 bases and the J gene lost 4 bases, with 6 bases spanning the gap. CDR3 sequence reads: CASSLSGGNTIYF. CDR3 DNA sequence: TGTGCCAGCAGTTTAAGCGGAGGAAACACCATATATTTT. Full variable domain (outside the CDR3, taken from reference TRBV28 and TRBJ1-3): DVKVTQSSRYLVKRTGEKVFLECVQDMDHENMFWYRQDPGLGLRLIYFSYDVKMKEKGDIPEGYSVSREKKERFSLILESASTNQTSMYLCASSLSGGNTIYFGEGSWLTVV.

CDR3 protein: CAISEWQRSSGNTIYF. In DNA, the CDR3 is TGTGCCATCAGTGAGTGGCAAAGGTCCTCTGGAAACACCATATATTTT. The gene calls are TRBV10-3 and TRBJ1-3; D is unresolved. V was pared by 1 base and J by 0 bases, with 10 bases between. The germline V gene has CDR1 ENHRY and CDR2 SYGVKD. CDR3 length equals 16 residues.

The CDR3 bases are TGTGCCAGCAGCTTTCGGACACAGGCTAACTATGGCTACACCTTC. It yields the protein CASSFRTQANYGYTF. The chain has TRBV13 and TRBJ1-2; weak D call: TRBD1 (5 bases). The germline V gene has CDR1 PRHDT and CDR2 FYEKMQ (reference sequence). Trimming stripped 3 bases from V and 0 bases from J, with 11 bases between. The CDR3 is 15 residues long.

The chain combines TRBV19 with TRBJ1-1; D possibly corresponds to TRBD1 (5 bases). Germline V gene lookup returns CDR1 LNHDA and CDR2 SQIVND (reference sequence). V was clipped by 5 bases and J by 5 bases, with 9 bases between them. This CDR3 comprises 12 residues. CDR3 in DNA: TGTGCCAGTAGTGCGGGGGTAACTGAAGCTTTCTTT. Its protein is CASSAGVTEAFF.

This chain uses TRBV14 with TRBJ1-1; no firm D call. This CDR3 contains 14 residues. V was shortened by 0 bases and J by 5 bases, with 10 bases between the two germline ends. Germline V gives CDR1 SGHDN, CDR2 FVKESK. The CDR3 spells CASSQDLLSTEAFF. CDR3 bases: TGTGCCAGCAGCCAAGATTTGTTAAGTACTGAAGCTTTCTTT.